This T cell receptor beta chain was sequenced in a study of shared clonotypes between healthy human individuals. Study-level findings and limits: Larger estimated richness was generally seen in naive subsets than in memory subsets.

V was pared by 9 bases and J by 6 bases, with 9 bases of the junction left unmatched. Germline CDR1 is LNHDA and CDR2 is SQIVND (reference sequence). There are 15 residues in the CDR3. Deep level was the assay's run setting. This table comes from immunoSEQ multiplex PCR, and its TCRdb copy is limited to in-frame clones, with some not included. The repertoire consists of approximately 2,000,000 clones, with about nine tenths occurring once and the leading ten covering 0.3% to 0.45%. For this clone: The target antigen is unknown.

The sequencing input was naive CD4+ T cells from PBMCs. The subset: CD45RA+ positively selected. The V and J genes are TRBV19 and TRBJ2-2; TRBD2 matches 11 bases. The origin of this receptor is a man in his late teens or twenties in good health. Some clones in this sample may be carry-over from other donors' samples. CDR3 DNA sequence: TGTGCCAGCCACCTACTAGCGGGAGTCCCCGGGGAGCTGTTTTTT. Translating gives CASHLLAGVPGELFF.